This T cell receptor (beta chain) was captured in a study of blood T cell repertoires in COVID-19 (dated by TCRdb to 2020 to 2022). In the study overall: The collaborator samples originated in the United States, Italy and Spain and spanned the acute and convalescent phases of COVID-19. Nearly every sample came with metadata listing a de-identified subject ID, COVID-19 status, age in years and sex. The prospective study material was composed of cDNA or gDNA derived from T cells, B-cell-depleted T cells, or PBMCs. Samples were obtained from the ongoing ImmuneRACE study (first 160 participants) and from over 1,000 subjects provided by 6 global collaborators. Where available, HLA class I and class II types were taken from metadata supplied by the sample provider and were not determined by assay-based typing. Deeply sampled blood TCRbeta repertoires from subjects exposed to, actively infected with, or recovered from COVID-19 were included in the dataset. The repertoires were released in a freely available public database meant as a resource for research on the immune response to SARS-CoV-2.

Relative to germline, V is missing 6 bases and J is missing 7 bases, with 11 bases of the junction outside any gene match. CDR1 is given as MNHEY and CDR2 as SMNVEV, both from the germline V gene (reference sequence). Taken from cysteine to phenylalanine, the CDR3 has 14 residues. The DNA shown is the 42-base CDR3, in frame from base 1. The collaborating institutions used their own protocols to collect whole blood in K2EDTA tubes. For TCRbeta analysis, collaborator samples were shipped as frozen whole blood, as isolated PBMCs, or as DNA extracted from either sample type. This clone has only one observation. This receptor's antigen is unknown. Nothing much larger sits one base from this clone, and base qualities are not available. General findings and caveats noted by the study authors: How much clinical and demographic metadata was included differed by source and by participant, and the metadata was provided uncurated.

The immunoSEQ Assay, a bias-controlled multiplex PCR, was used to amplify TCRbeta CDR3 regions from genomic DNA. As for the original processing: Nucleated cell counts per sample were estimated from amplification of reference gene primers within the assay. To quantify the absolute abundance of each unique TCRbeta CDR3 rearrangement, sequence reads were collapsed and filtered. For each sample, productive Simpson clonality was calculated as the square root of Simpson's diversity index across productive rearrangements. The table was pulled from immuneACCESS by TCRdb, which kept in-frame rearrangements only. Such tables lose some clones; where checked, under half of the loss comes from unresolved V genes, and the rest has no known cause. The V and J calls and clone size were taken over from that table, and D and trimming were inferred from the DNA. This sample has 250,000 to 300,000 clones in its table, and 81% of those were observed once. Around 3% of the sample lies in the top ten.

The rearrangement joined TRBV27 to TRBJ1-1, and 7 junctional nucleotides match TRBD1. The clonotype comes from an older woman with active or convalescent COVID-19. The specimen was peripheral blood. The CDR3 is CASRSNRGRGEAFF. The bases are TGTGCCAGCAGGTCAAACAGGGGAAGGGGTGAAGCTTTCTTT.